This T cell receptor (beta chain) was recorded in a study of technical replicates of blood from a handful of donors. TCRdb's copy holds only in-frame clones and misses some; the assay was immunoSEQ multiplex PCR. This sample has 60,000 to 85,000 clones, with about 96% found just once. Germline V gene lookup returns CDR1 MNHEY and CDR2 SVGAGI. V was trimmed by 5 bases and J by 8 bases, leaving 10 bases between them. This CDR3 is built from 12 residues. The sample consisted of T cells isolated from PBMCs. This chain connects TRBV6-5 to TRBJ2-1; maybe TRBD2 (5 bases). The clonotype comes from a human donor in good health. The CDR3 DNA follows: TGTGCCAGCAGTCAGGCGGACTATGAGCAGTTCTTC. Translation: CASSQADYEQFF.